Below, 10 T cell receptor beta chains from the same sample are listed, as sequenced in a study of T cell responses to AZD1222 COVID-19 vaccine. Only in-frame clones appear in the TCRdb table, and some are missing; sequencing was by immunoSEQ multiplex PCR. Of roughly 200,000 clones listed, 80% to 95% were seen once; the top ten hold 1.5% to 2%. The sequenced sample was peripheral blood, obtained 28 days after the second AZD1222 dose. Receptors originate from an adult who received the AZD1222 COVID-19 vaccine.

The rearrangement links TRBV29-1 to TRBJ2-1; 7 nucleotides align to TRBD1. From germline, CDR1 is SQVTM and CDR2 ANQGSEA. The ends lost 7 bases at V and 6 bases at J; junction bases unmatched: 9. This CDR3 spans 13 amino acids. CDR3 sequence (DNA): TGCAGCGCCCTGACAGGGATACTCAATGAGCAGTTCTTC. Its protein is CSALTGILNEQFF.

The rearrangement uses TRBV11-2 and TRBJ2-7; 9 bases are a match to TRBD2. This CDR3 region has 13 residues. Germline CDR1 SGHAT, CDR2 FQNNGV. The V segment lost 5 bases and the J segment 6 bases; nucleotides outside the gene matches: 5. CDR3: CASSAGGEGEQYF. The CDR3 nucleotides read TGTGCCAGCAGCGCGGGGGGGGAGGGCGAGCAGTACTTC.

The CDR3 region has the DNA TGCGCCAGCAGCTTGAGGACAGGGTCCAACACTGAAGCTTTCTTT. Residues: CASSLRTGSNTEAFF. This rearrangement joins TRBV5-1 to TRBJ1-1; TRBD1 aligns across 8 bases. Germline V gene data show CDR1 as SGHRS and CDR2 as YFSETQ. Trimming cost V 1 base and J 2 bases; bases outside gene matches: 4. The CDR3 runs 15 residues.

This chain links TRBV6-1 with TRBJ2-1; perhaps TRBD2 as D (6 bases). This CDR3 comprises 15 residues. V lost 2 bases and J lost 3, with 11 bases in between. Germline V gene data show CDR1 as MNHNS and CDR2 as SASEGT. This CDR3 reads CASSEIGGNYNEQFF. The CDR3 coding sequence is TGTGCCAGCAGTGAAATAGGCGGGAACTACAATGAGCAGTTCTTC.

The V gene is TRBV30, the J gene TRBJ1-2; no definite D call. The CDR3 runs 15 residues. V was clipped by 0 bases and J by 0 bases, with 11 bases between them. CDR1 GTSNPN and CDR2 SVGIG come from the germline V gene (reference sequence). The CDR3, as DNA: TGTGCCTGGAGTGTAGGATGGAGGGCTAACTATGGCTACACCTTC. Translating gives CAWSVGWRANYGYTF.

V gene TRBV11-2 combines with J gene TRBJ2-3; D remains unclear. Germline values: CDR1 SGHAT, CDR2 FQNNGV. The V and J ends lost 3 bases and 0 bases respectively, with 7 bases between them. The CDR3 totals 14 residues. CDR3 nucleotide sequence: TGTGCCAGCAGCTTGAACCCTAGCACAGATACGCAGTATTTT. Encoded protein: CASSLNPSTDTQYF. The full variable domain, its missing parts supplied by reference TRBV11-2 and TRBJ2-3, is EAGVAQSPRYKIIEKRQSVAFWCNPISGHATLYWYQQILGQGPKLLIQFQNNGVVDDSQLPKDRFSAERLKGVDSTLKIQPAKLEDSAVYLCASSLNPSTDTQYFGPGTRLTVL.

This clone was recorded once. The rearrangement uses TRBV7-9 and TRBJ1-2; D unclear. The CDR3 is 16 residues long. The germline V gene encodes CDR1 SEHNR and CDR2 FQNEAQ (reference sequence). The V gene lost 1 base and the J gene lost 3 bases, with 15 bases spanning the gap. CDR3 nucleotides: TGTGCCAGCAGCTTAGTGGTCTCGGTTCCGCACTATGGCTACACCTTC. It translates to CASSLVVSVPHYGYTF. The entire variable domain, with the rest obtained from reference TRBV7-9 and TRBJ1-2, is as follows: DTGVSQNPRHKITKRGQNVTFRCDPISEHNRLYWYRQTLGQGPEFLTYFQNEAQLEKSRLLSDRFSAERPKGSFSTLEIQRTEQGDSAMYLCASSLVVSVPHYGYTFGSGTRLTVV.

The V and J genes are TRBV7-3 and TRBJ1-1; no clear D. The CDR3 runs 13 residues. The V end lost 2 bases, the J end lost 5 bases, and 9 bases lay between the germline ends. CDR1 and CDR2 from the germline V gene are SGHTA and FQGTGA. The CDR3 here is CASSLHGKTEAFF. As DNA, the CDR3 is TGTGCCAGCAGCTTACATGGGAAAACTGAAGCTTTCTTT.

This clone was seen once. The rearrangement joins TRBV6-5 to TRBJ2-4; 7 bases line up with TRBD1. The CDR3 covers 13 residues. The germline CDR1 and CDR2 sequences are MNHEY and SVGAGI. Unmatched junction bases numbered 1, after V lost 6 bases and J lost 2 bases. The CDR3 region has the DNA TGTGCCAGCAGGACAGGGCCCAAAAACATTCAGTACTTC. Encoded protein: CASRTGPKNIQYF.

V gene TRBV6-5 combines with J gene TRBJ2-7; 9 bases are shared with TRBD1. V trimming: 3 bases; J trimming: 4 bases; junction bases outside the gene matches: 10. The CDR3 covers 16 residues. The germline V gene has CDR1 MNHEY and CDR2 SVGAGI. The CDR3 region is CASSYLGTGTKYEQYF. The CDR3 region has the DNA TGTGCCAGCAGTTATCTAGGGACAGGGACAAAATACGAGCAGTACTTC.